This T cell receptor (beta chain) is drawn from a study of cytomegalovirus exposure and HLA in healthy donors. PCR was performed using 60 Vbeta and 13 Jbeta primers. The method was immunoSEQ multiplex PCR; TCRdb's version includes in-frame clones alone and lacks a portion of them. The data hold around 130,000 clones, with more than 65% observed a single time. The TCR sequence derives from a woman aged 18-29 years in good health and CMV-seronegative. Sequencing input: PBMCs.

CDR3 protein: CASSQDPGHNNYGYTF. The CDR3 nucleotides read TGTGCCAGCAGCCAGGATCCGGGACACAATAACTATGGCTACACCTTC. The rearrangement links TRBV4-2 to TRBJ1-2; D may be TRBD1 (6 bases). Germline CDR1 and CDR2: LGHNA and YNFKEQ. The CDR3 has 16 residues. V was pared by 3 bases and J by 1 base, with 15 bases between.